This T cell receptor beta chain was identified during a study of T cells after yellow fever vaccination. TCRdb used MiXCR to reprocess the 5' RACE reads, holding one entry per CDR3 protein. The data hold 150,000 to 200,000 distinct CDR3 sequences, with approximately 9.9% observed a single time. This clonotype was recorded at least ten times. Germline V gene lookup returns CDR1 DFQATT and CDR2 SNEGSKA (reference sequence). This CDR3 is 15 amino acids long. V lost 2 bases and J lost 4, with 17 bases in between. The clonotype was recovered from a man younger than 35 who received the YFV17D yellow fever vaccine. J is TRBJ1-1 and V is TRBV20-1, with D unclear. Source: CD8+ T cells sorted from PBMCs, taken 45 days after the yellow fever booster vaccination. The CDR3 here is CSARTLDRLGTEAFF. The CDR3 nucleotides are TGCAGTGCTAGAACTTTAGACCGGCTCGGCACTGAAGCTTTCTTT.